This TCR beta chain was identified during a study of blood T cell repertoires in COVID-19. Study-level information: Acute-phase and convalescent COVID-19 samples originated in the United States, Italy and Spain. Nucleic acid was either cDNA or gDNA, and it came from T cells, B-cell-depleted T cells, or PBMCs.

This CDR3 contains 15 residues. The germline gives CDR1 SEHNR, CDR2 FQNEAQ (reference sequence). Trimming removed 1 base at V and 3 bases at J, with 12 bases between. Original handling: Nucleated cell number was recorded as an estimate derived from reference gene primer amplification. The protocol was immunoSEQ multiplex PCR, while the TCRdb copy is restricted to in-frame clones and leaves out a portion. That table supplies the V and J calls and clone size; D and trimming were determined from the DNA. The sample includes about 100,000 clones, 86% seen only once; the top ten take 1.5% to 2%. This sequence originates from an elderly man with acute or convalescent COVID-19. Sequencing was carried out using peripheral blood. The J gene is TRBJ2-5, the V gene TRBV7-9; TRBD1 might be the D (5 bases). CDR3 region: CASSLGAGIEETQYF. Written as DNA, the CDR3 is TGTGCCAGCAGCTTAGGGGCAGGGATAGAAGAGACCCAGTACTTC.